This T cell receptor (beta chain) was captured in a study of blood T cell repertoires in COVID-19. Across the study: PBMCs, B-cell-depleted T cells, or T cells provided the cDNA or gDNA that made up the material.

V was trimmed by 5 bases and J by 3 bases, leaving 6 bases between them. Per the germline V gene, CDR1 is MNHEY and CDR2 is SMNVEV (reference sequence). This CDR3 has 12 residues. The repertoire was sequenced with immunoSEQ multiplex PCR; TCRdb's copy has only in-frame clones and lacks some. The table shows fewer than 200,000 clones, with roughly 76% occurring only once. This sequence was found in a woman of 80 years or more with COVID-19, enrolled during active disease. The sample comprised peripheral blood. This chain joins TRBV27 and TRBJ2-3; D gene uncertain. The CDR3 coding sequence is TGTGCCAGCAGTCCCTCGACAGATACGCAGTATTTT. Residues: CASSPSTDTQYF.